This T cell receptor (beta chain) is from a study of tumor-infiltrating lymphocytes in primary liver carcinoma. TCR beta cDNA was made from 450 to 500 ng total RNA with a constant-region primer. Amplification in three nested multiplex PCR rounds with slightly modified ARM-PCR gave rise to TCR beta libraries. Two initial PCR rounds of 10 to 11 cycles each paired TRBV1-TRBV30 forward primers with a C-beta reverse primer. TCRdb fed the multiplex PCR reads into MiXCR, producing one record per CDR3 protein. The sample yields about 120,000 distinct CDR3 sequences, roughly 70% seen once. The table lists this clonotype with many counts. What it recognizes is unknown. The CDR3 covers 11 residues. Germline V gene data show CDR1 as SGHNT and CDR2 as YENEEA. Trimming stripped 5 bases from V and 12 bases from J, with 11 bases between. Overall study findings and caveats: Blood's top-250-clone fraction was significantly lower than that of tumors (p = 0.039).

Unsorted bulk tissue, roughly 20-34 mg of it, served as the source for co-extraction of RNA and DNA. The patients carried chronic HBV infection and had received no treatment. Sequencing was performed on tumor-adjacent normal liver tissue. The chain is built from TRBV11-3 and TRBJ2-1; TRBD1 is a possible D gene (6 bases). The sequence was obtained from a woman aged 55-70 years with primary liver carcinoma and hepatitis B virus infection. CDR3 protein: CASSDRFGQFF. The CDR3 DNA sequence: TGTGCCAGCAGCGACAGGTTTGGGCAGTTCTTC.